This T cell receptor (beta chain) appears in the sequencing data of a study of blood T cell repertoires in COVID-19 (dated by TCRdb to 2019 to 2021). Notes on the research overall: Samples from collaborators originated in the United States, Italy and Spain and spanned both the acute and convalescent phases of COVID-19. Nearly every sample came with metadata listing a de-identified subject ID, COVID-19 status, age in years and sex. The repertoires were released in a freely available public database intended as a resource for research on the immune response to SARS-CoV-2. Subjects who had been exposed to COVID-19, were actively infected with it, or had recovered from it provided the deeply sampled blood TCRbeta repertoires that made up the dataset. The prospective study material was composed of cDNA or gDNA derived from T cells, B-cell-depleted T cells, or PBMCs. Samples came from the ongoing ImmuneRACE study (first 160 participants) plus 1,254 subjects from 6 global collaborators. Where available, HLA class I and class II types were taken from metadata supplied by the sample provider and were not determined by assay-based typing.

Comment on this clone: No antigen is known for it. Base qualities are not recorded, but no much larger clone differs from it by a single base.

Participants in the prospective study were enrolled through a virtual design, were aged roughly 18 to 100 years, and lived in fewer than 30 United States geographic areas. To assign participants to cohorts, the prospective study relied on clinical history that participants themselves reported in a screening survey and a study questionnaire. For ImmuneRACE Cohort 3, a participant was defined as recovered based on two consecutive negative NP/OP PCR tests, clearance by a healthcare professional, or resolution of symptoms. In the prospective study, whole blood, serum and a nasopharyngeal or oropharyngeal swab were collected from each participant by mobile phlebotomists. Additional blood draws and questionnaires over an approximately two-month period could optionally be provided by prospective study participants. Before DNA extraction, prospective study blood samples were shipped either frozen or at room temperature.

On the study overall, not on this receptor specifically: Clinical and demographic metadata were provided uncurated, with the amount varying by source and participant.

TCRbeta CDR3 regions were amplified from genomic DNA by means of the immunoSEQ Assay, a bias-controlled multiplex PCR. The authors' analysis ran thus. Within the assay, amplification of reference gene primers was used to estimate how many nucleated cells each sample contained. Sequence reads were collapsed and filtered to measure the absolute abundance of every unique TCRbeta CDR3 rearrangement. For each sample, productive Simpson clonality was calculated by taking the square root of Simpson's diversity index across productive rearrangements. What TCRdb holds here is the immuneACCESS table cut down to in-frame rearrangements. Part of the clones is not present; checked against another copy, under half of the missing clones reflect an unresolved V gene, and the others are unexplained. That table is the source of V, J and clone size, and D and trimming were worked out from the DNA. This sample is represented by 150,000 to 200,000 clones; 84% of them were singletons. Together, the top ten hold 12% to 15% of the sample.

Reading the germline V gene (reference sequence) gives CDR1 LGHDT and CDR2 YNNKEL. At the junction V is shortened by 4 bases and J by 6 bases, with 13 bases in between. Inclusive of the bounding cysteine and phenylalanine, the CDR3 is 14 residues long. Just CDR3 DNA is preserved here, 42 bases in frame from base 1. Material: PBMCs or T cells enriched from blood (not recorded which). The receptor comes from a middle-aged man who had recovered from COVID-19. The receptor chain draws on TRBV3-1 (or the pseudogene TRBV3-2) and TRBJ2-1; D gene: possibly TRBD2, on 6 matching bases. The sequence in DNA is TGTGCCAGCAGCCGGCGACTAGTTCGCAATGAGCAGTTCTTC. Protein translation: CASSRRLVRNEQFF.